This T cell receptor (beta chain) was sequenced during a study of blood T cell repertoires in COVID-19 (dated by TCRdb to 2018 to 2021). Regarding the complete study: The collaborator samples originated in the United States, Italy and Spain and spanned the acute and convalescent phases of COVID-19. The dataset comprised deeply sampled blood TCRbeta repertoires from subjects exposed to, actively infected with, or recovered from COVID-19. Samples came from the ongoing ImmuneRACE study (first 160 participants) plus 1,254 subjects from 6 global collaborators. The repertoires were released in a freely available public database meant as a resource for research on the immune response to SARS-CoV-2. Where available, HLA class I and class II types were taken from metadata supplied by the sample provider and were not determined by assay-based typing. The sample metadata nearly always contained a de-identified subject ID, COVID-19 status, age in years and sex. The material from the prospective study consisted of cDNA or gDNA derived from T cells, B-cell-depleted T cells, or PBMCs. What the work shows at the level of the full study, not this receptor alone: Clinical and demographic metadata were provided uncurated, with the amount varying by source and participant.

TCRbeta CDR3 regions were amplified from genomic DNA by means of the immunoSEQ Assay, a bias-controlled multiplex PCR. From the authors' description of their analysis: The number of nucleated cells in each sample was estimated by amplification of reference gene primers within the assay. To quantify the absolute abundance of each unique TCRbeta CDR3 rearrangement, sequence reads were collapsed and filtered. For each sample, productive Simpson clonality was calculated by taking the square root of Simpson's diversity index across productive rearrangements. In TCRdb, the immuneACCESS table is reduced to in-frame sequences with V and J assigned. These tables do not hold every clone; where another copy was compared, an unresolved V gene accounts for under half, and the others remain unexplained. D and trimming come from the DNA, and the V and J calls and clone size come from that table. The sample records hundreds of thousands of clones, 80% to 90% of which are singletons. Together, the top ten hold over 6% of the sample.

This clone was seen repeatedly, ten times or more. This receptor's antigen is unknown. No per-base quality is available; no much larger clone lies one base away. The V end gives up 5 bases and the J end 5 bases, leaving 1 base in the junction not matched to a gene. The germline V gene provides CDR1 MGHRA and CDR2 YSYEKL. Including the terminal cysteine and phenylalanine, the CDR3 comprises 13 residues. The only DNA kept is the CDR3, 39 bases in frame from the first base. One collaborating source in Seattle enrolled patients while the patients were actively infected and followed the patients over time throughout the course of disease. Whole blood was collected in K2EDTA tubes by collaborating institutions according to the institutions' own protocols. For TCRbeta analysis, collaborator samples were shipped as frozen whole blood, as isolated PBMCs, or as DNA extracted from either sample type.

What was sequenced was peripheral blood. This receptor was identified in a woman between 45 and 60 years old with COVID-19, enrolled during active disease. The chain is encoded by TRBV4-1 joined to TRBJ1-5, with 9 bases aligning to TRBD1. The bases are TGCGCCAGCAGCGGGACAGGGTATCAGCCCCAGCATTTT. Translation gives CASSGTGYQPQHF.